This T cell receptor (beta chain) originates from a study of cytomegalovirus exposure and HLA in healthy donors. In the PCR, 60 Vbeta and 13 Jbeta primers were used. Here immunoSEQ multiplex PCR was the method, and the copy in TCRdb shows in-frame clones only, minus some. This table has 150,000 to 200,000 clones, roughly three quarters appearing once. As for the donors, each was a healthy bone marrow donor. Though nominally healthy at sampling, donors likely had unrecorded immune exposures. Regarding the study as a whole: The study found most TCR sequences rare, yet found some public TCRs in many donors. Follow-up analysis later connected one missense variant in DCLRE1C with trimming of TCR beta V- and J-genes.

A word on this clone: What it recognizes is unknown.

The J segment lost 1 base and the V segment lost 11 bases, leaving 5 bases of the junction unmatched. This CDR3 has 15 residues. From germline, CDR1 is SNHLY and CDR2 FYNNEI. The clonotype comes from a woman between 50 and 59 years old in good health and CMV-seronegative. Sequencing was done on a sample of PBMCs. This chain uses TRBV2 with TRBJ2-6, with TRBD2 identical over 10 bases. DNA for the CDR3: TGTGCCGCCAGCGGGGGGGCTTCTGGGGCCAACGTCCTGACTTTC. Translated, it gives CAASGGASGANVLTF.